Sequencing of this TCR beta chain was carried out in a study of early T cells in non-severe SARS-CoV-2 infection. This clonotype has at least ten counts. TCRdb redid the calling of the 5' RACE reads with MiXCR, one entry per CDR3 protein. Of about 60,000 distinct CDR3 sequences listed, approximately 5.6% are singletons. V was clipped by 3 bases and J by 7 bases, with 6 bases between them. This CDR3 has 11 amino acids. Germline lookup yields CDR1 MNHNS and CDR2 SASEGT. V gene TRBV6-1 combines with J gene TRBJ1-2; D is uncertain. Material: whole blood. This sequence originates from an adult who was a healthcare worker with PCR-confirmed SARS-CoV-2 infection or an uninfected control (not recorded which). The CDR3 loop reads CASSEGTGYTF. DNA of the CDR3: TGTGCCAGCAGTGAGGGAACTGGCTACACCTTC.